This TCR beta chain originates from a study of blood T cell repertoires in COVID-19. Background on the study: Samples of COVID-19 (acute and convalescent) were obtained from the United States, Italy and Spain. The cDNA or gDNA used as material had been derived from T cells, B-cell-depleted T cells, or PBMCs.

Per the study methods: For nucleated cells, counts were estimated from reference gene primer amplification. Produced via immunoSEQ multiplex PCR; TCRdb's table is partial and in-frame only. That table supplies the V and J calls and clone size; D and trimming were determined from the DNA. Found here are several thousand clones, 80% to 90% of them singletons; the top ten hold 10% to 13%. CDR3 size: 13 residues. V gave up 5 bases and J gave up 1 base, with 8 bases separating them. Germline CDR1 MDHEN, CDR2 SYDVKM. Sequencing was performed on peripheral blood. This receptor was obtained from a human donor in a cohort sampled during active COVID-19. The chain links TRBV28 to TRBJ2-5, with a tentative D call TRBD1 (6 bases). The CDR3 reads CASSGTPQETQYF. For the CDR3, the DNA is TGTGCCAGCAGTGGGACACCCCAAGAGACCCAGTACTTC.